The present TCR beta chain was sequenced within a study of CD8+ T cells in alopecia areata (dated by TCRdb to the late 2010s). Concerning the study at large: Treated patients were enrolled in an open-label pilot trial of oral tofacitinib, 5 to 10 mg twice daily, for moderate-to-severe alopecia areata. Tofacitinib was given for 6 to 18 months, followed by 6 months of follow-up off drug to assess delayed response and recurrence. The SALT score, which quantifies the percentage of affected scalp surface area, was used to measure disease severity in treated patients. The study used high-throughput TCRbeta sequencing to examine T cell clonal expansion in alopecia areata, in both the C3H/HeJ mouse model and human patients. Scalp tissue and sorted CD4+ and CD8+ peripheral blood T cells from patchy and totalis/universalis alopecia areata patients and from healthy controls were covered by human TCRbeta sequencing. Patients on tofacitinib were biopsied at baseline and after 4 and 24 weeks of treatment, and several of the patients also had a later scalp biopsy. Clonality in the scalp was compared among normal scalp (n=4), patchy alopecia areata scalp (n=8), and alopecia totalis/universalis scalp (n=8). RNA was extracted with the PAXgene miRNA kit for fixed scalp, the miRNeasy kit for PBMCs, and the RNeasy kit for mouse skin. TCRbeta CDR3 regions were amplified by immunoSEQ multiplex PCR with 35 Vbeta forward and 13 Jbeta reverse primers.

Overall results and qualifications from the work: Shared TCR sequences between patients were less evident than in mice, which may be partly attributable to HLA diversity in the patient population. With tofacitinib, both scalp clonality and the number of expanded CD8+ clones among the top 100 scalp clones went down significantly. Higher clonality and more expanded CD8+ clones were observed in lesional scalp than in normal scalp, particularly in alopecia totalis/universalis, a finding suggestive of antigenic drive. Unlike mouse skin, where gammadelta T cells dominate, normal human skin contains resident alphabeta T cells that get sequenced too, which complicates analysis of the scalp TCR repertoire. During tofacitinib treatment, many expanded lesional clones remained in scalp and blood, and this persistence may partly explain relapse after treatment is stopped. The treated cohort was small, with a single nonresponder, so links between baseline CD8+ expansion and response need larger studies.

This clone was found a few times. Its recognized antigen is unknown. Base qualities are not at hand, and no much larger clone is one base apart. Read against the paper, the sample's time point label means: approximately 4 weeks on oral tofacitinib. What this sample's treatment or condition label stands for: oral pan-JAK inhibitor, 5-10 mg twice daily. Lesional scalp punch biopsies and peripheral blood were collected from alopecia areata patients. After PBMCs were isolated by density centrifugation and stained for CD3, CD4 and CD8, a FACSAria was used to sort CD4+ and CD8+ T cells. Libraries were built with the immunoSEQ multiplex PCR assay. To provide template for TCR sequencing, every sample had RNA extracted and reverse transcribed into cDNA. First-strand cDNA was synthesized using SuperScript III with a 2:1 mix of oligo-dT and random hexamers. Amplification bias was assessed with a synthetic immune receptor repertoire, and residual bias was removed computationally. As for the authors' bioinformatics: Raw reads were preprocessed to remove errors, and CDR3 was defined by IMGT conventions from the conserved cysteine to phenylalanine. Clonality was computed as 1 minus the Shannon entropy, with the entropy normalized by log2 of the number of productive unique TCRs. Whether scalp clones were CD4 or CD8 was inferred by matching scalp TCRbeta sequences against CD4 and CD8 repertoires sorted from blood. TCRdb provides this immuneACCESS table in a form limited to in-frame rearrangements. Some clones are lacking; in checked studies, under half of them reflect an unresolved V gene, and why the rest are absent is not known. For V, J and clone size, that table is used; D and trimming come from the DNA. A total of roughly 120,000 clones appear in this sample, about three fifths of them only once. The leading ten clones occupy more than 25% of the sample.

Trimming costs V 2 bases and J 7 bases, and their ends lie 17 bases apart. The germline V gene (reference sequence) yields MNHEY for CDR1 and SMNVEV for CDR2. Taken from cysteine to phenylalanine, the CDR3 has 15 residues. Only CDR3 DNA remains: 45 bases, in frame from the first base. This sample comprised CD8+ T cells sorted from blood, obtained at week 4, from a patient treated with tofacitinib. The receptor's source is a human donor with alopecia areata. Recombination joined TRBV27 with TRBJ2-5; the D segment is perhaps TRBD1 or TRBD2, each sharing 5 matched bases. Read as DNA, the sequence is TGTGCCAGCAGTTTAACCGGGACCTCCCTAGGGACCCAGTACTTC. It translates to CASSLTGTSLGTQYF.